Below, 21 T cell receptor beta chains from the same sample are listed, as sequenced in a study of response to subunit inactivated influenza vaccine. Via MiXCR, TCRdb re-called the RT-PCR reads, giving one row per CDR3 protein. Altogether approximately 500,000 distinct CDR3 sequences are present, roughly 23% being singletons, with the ten largest covering 2.8%. These data are also associated with another study on T cells expressing NK-cell markers. Per that paper: What made the TCR beta cDNA was 5'RACE template switching with UMIs.

The sequencing here drew on CD4+ T cells sorted from PBMCs, taken 11 to 12 days after vaccination. The source of these receptors is a man over 45 who received an inactivated influenza vaccine.

This clonotype was seen a few times. The genes are TRBV7-3 and TRBJ1-1; possibly TRBD1 for D (5 bases). V was cut by 1 base and J by 1 base, with 25 bases left in between. The CDR3 consists of 20 residues. Germline V lookup: CDR1 SGHTA, CDR2 FQGTGA. CDR3 protein: CASSLRPRGGGVGRNTEAFF. CDR3 nucleotides: TGTGCCAGCAGCTTAAGGCCGCGCGGCGGGGGAGTCGGCAGGAACACTGAAGCTTTCTTT.

This chain uses TRBV6-2 or TRBV6-3 with TRBJ2-1; 12 bases line up with TRBD2. Germline CDR1 MNHEY, CDR2 SVGEGT. The CDR3 loop spans 17 amino acids. The J segment lost 4 bases and the V segment lost 7 bases, leaving 11 bases of the junction unmatched. The CDR3 loop reads CASTSTSGGPWYNEQFF. CDR3 coding DNA: TGTGCCAGCACTTCGACTAGCGGGGGCCCCTGGTACAATGAGCAGTTCTTC.

The table lists this clonotype with a count of one. The chain is built from TRBV20-1 and TRBJ2-7, with TRBD2 matching 7 bases. The V gene's germline CDR1 is DFQATT and CDR2 SNEGSKA (reference sequence). The ends lost 5 bases at V and 7 bases at J; junction bases unmatched: 17. The CDR3 is 15 residues long. CDR3: CSAGRSSGIAGEQYF. CDR3 nucleotide sequence: TGCAGTGCTGGACGATCCAGCGGGATAGCGGGTGAGCAGTACTTC.

As concerns this clonotype: This may arise from a read error, as a much more abundant clone is one base away. The chain carries TRBV4-2 and TRBJ2-5; D unresolved. With 0 bases removed from V and 5 bases from J, the gap between germline ends came to 4 bases. Germline-derived CDR1 and CDR2 are LGHNA and YNFKEQ. This CDR3 region has 12 residues. CDR3 amino acids: CASSQDTETQYF. The CDR3 DNA sequence: TGTGCCAGCAGCCAAGATACGGAGACCCAGTACTTC.

The genes are TRBV9 and TRBJ2-6; D assignment may be TRBD1 or TRBD2 (5 bases each). The CDR3 extends over 15 amino acids. Germline assignment: CDR1 SGDLS and CDR2 YYNGEE. V shed 0 bases and J shed 12 bases, with 16 bases lying between them. The CDR3 region is CASSVGRGSSAVLTF. CDR3 in DNA: TGTGCCAGCAGCGTAGGTCGGGGCAGCAGTGCCGTCCTGACTTTC.

This chain links TRBV4-1 with TRBJ2-1; 9 bases align to TRBD1. The V gene end was trimmed by 1 base and the J gene end by 10 bases; junction bases not matched to a gene: 14. Germline values: CDR1 MGHRA, CDR2 YSYEKL. The CDR3 sequence is 17 residues long. The CDR3 protein is CASSQGAQGATWTEQFF. As DNA, the CDR3 is TGCGCCAGCAGCCAAGGGGCACAGGGGGCCACCTGGACCGAGCAGTTCTTC.

J is TRBJ1-4 and V is TRBV7-9; no firm D call. V was clipped by 8 bases and J by 6 bases, with 13 bases between them. This CDR3 is built from 13 residues. Germline V gene sequence: CDR1 SEHNR, CDR2 FQNEAQ (reference sequence). CDR3 DNA sequence: TGTGCCAGCCTCGCGAGGGCGGATGAAAAACTGTTTTTT. Its translation: CASLARADEKLFF. The full variable domain, in which reference TRBV7-9 and TRBJ1-4 provide the parts outside the CDR3, is DTGVSQNPRHKITKRGQNVTFRCDPISEHNRLYWYRQTLGQGPEFLTYFQNEAQLEKSRLLSDRFSAERPKGSFSTLEIQRTEQGDSAMYLCASLARADEKLFFGSGTQLSVL.

This clonotype has just a few counts. The chain has TRBV29-1 and TRBJ2-3; D remains unclear. Germline V lookup: CDR1 SQVTM, CDR2 ANQGSEA. This CDR3 comprises 10 residues. Trimming removed 7 bases from V and 4 bases from J, with 6 bases in between. CDR3 residues: CSGKADTQYF. In nucleotides, the CDR3 is TGCAGCGGAAAGGCAGATACGCAGTATTTT.

V and J are TRBV18 and TRBJ2-3; 7 bases align to TRBD1. CDR1 and CDR2 from the germline V gene are KGHSH and LQKENI. V was pared by 5 bases and J by 5 bases, with 10 bases of the junction left unmatched. The CDR3 is 15 amino acids. The CDR3 reads CASSSITGALDTQYF. Here the CDR3 DNA reads TGTGCCAGCTCATCAATTACAGGGGCGTTAGATACGCAGTATTTT.

The chain links TRBV12-3 or TRBV12-4 to TRBJ2-1; D call uncertain. V lost 3 bases and J lost 11, with 8 bases in between. This CDR3 region has 11 residues. The CDR3 nucleotides read TGTGCCAGCAGTTTGCAGTATAAGCAGTTCTTC. Translating gives CASSLQYKQFF.

This chain uses TRBV6-1 with TRBJ1-5; D ambiguous. Germline assignment: CDR1 MNHNS and CDR2 SASEGT. The CDR3 totals 14 residues. Trimming cost V 5 bases and J 1 base, with 9 bases left between them. The CDR3 DNA follows: TGTGCCAGCAGTCCCACCTCAAGCAATCAGCCCCAGCATTTT. This translates into CASSPTSSNQPQHF.

This clonotype has a handful of counts. V gene TRBV25-1 combines with J gene TRBJ2-5, with 8 positions matching TRBD2. The CDR3 covers 14 residues. Losses at the gene ends were 2 bases for V and 4 bases for J; bases not matched to a gene: 3. The germline V gene encodes CDR1 MGHDK and CDR2 SYGVNS. The CDR3 reads CASSELLAGETQYF. In DNA, the CDR3 is TGTGCCAGCAGTGAACTGCTAGCGGGAGAGACCCAGTACTTC.

The gene calls are TRBV5-1 and TRBJ1-1; D not certain. Per germline, CDR1 SGHRS and CDR2 YFSETQ. The length of the CDR3 is 13 residues. The V gene lost 1 base and the J gene lost 5 bases, with 9 bases spanning the gap. This chain's CDR3 is CASSLKSGTEAFF. In DNA form, the CDR3 reads TGCGCCAGCAGCTTGAAGTCGGGGACTGAAGCTTTCTTT. Full variable domain (missing parts from reference TRBV5-1 and TRBJ1-1): KAGVTQTPRYLIKTRGQQVTLSCSPISGHRSVSWYQQTPGQGLQFLFEYFSETQRNKGNFPGRFSGRQFSNSRSEMNVSTLELGDSALYLCASSLKSGTEAFFGQGTRLTVV.

This chain joins TRBV11-2 and TRBJ1-6, with TRBD1 matching over 9 bases. The CDR3 contains 13 residues. From germline, CDR1 is SGHAT and CDR2 FQNNGV. Trimming removed 6 bases from V and 18 bases from J; junction bases left unmatched: 12. CDR3 bases: TGTGCCAGCAGAAATACCGCTGGACAGGGGCGCCACTTT. Residues: CASRNTAGQGRHF.

This clonotype was seen a few times. The CDR3, as DNA: TGCAGCGTTGAAGATAGTCGGCGGGTACGAGAGCAGTTCTTC. This encodes CSVEDSRRVREQFF. The chain links TRBV29-1 to TRBJ2-1; D may be TRBD2 (5 bases). CDR3 length: 14 residues. The germline V and J ends were trimmed by 0 bases and 10 bases, with 16 bases remaining between them. CDR1 is SQVTM, CDR2 ANQGSEA, per germline.

This clonotype was counted between two and nine times. This chain joins TRBV4-3 and TRBJ2-7, with D perhaps TRBD2 (6 bases). The V end lost 4 bases, the J end lost 6 bases, and 13 bases lay between the germline ends. CDR1 LGHNA and CDR2 YSLEER come from the germline V gene. The CDR3 contains 13 residues. The chain's CDR3 is CASSRLEGFEQYF. The CDR3 DNA is TGCGCCAGCAGCCGCCTGGAGGGGTTCGAGCAGTACTTC.

In this sample, this clonotype turned up a few times. The chain links TRBV15 to TRBJ1-1; D unclear. V was pared by 0 bases and J by 0 bases, with 17 bases between. This CDR3 contains 18 residues. Germline V gives CDR1 LNHNV, CDR2 YYDKDF (reference sequence). CDR3 in DNA: TGTGCCACCAGCAGAGATCTCTTCGGGGAACTAATGAACACTGAAGCTTTCTTT. It specifies CATSRDLFGELMNTEAFF.

This clonotype was seen a few times. The limits of the CDR3 on the DNA are not certain, so only TCRdb's listed CDR3 is given. This chain links TRBV14 with TRBJ2-7; the D call in the table, TRBD1, was not verified against the DNA. The CDR3 is 13 residues long, ends included. Germline loops: CDR1 SGHDN, CDR2 FVKESK. CDR3 residues: CASSPFGQGAIYF.

The chain joins TRBV5-1 to TRBJ2-2, with 10 bases lining up with TRBD2. Per the germline V gene, CDR1 is SGHRS and CDR2 is YFSETQ. CDR3 length: 17 amino acids. The J segment lost 4 bases and the V segment lost 0 bases, leaving 6 bases of the junction unmatched. The CDR3: CASSLALAGDSTGELFF. CDR3 bases: TGCGCCAGCAGCTTGGCCCTAGCGGGAGACAGCACCGGGGAGCTGTTTTTT.

V is TRBV5-1 and J is TRBJ2-7; TRBD1 matches at 7 bases. Germline V gene sequence: CDR1 SGHRS, CDR2 YFSETQ. Trimming at V came to 4 bases and at J to 1 base, leaving 5 bases not matched to a gene. The CDR3 consists of 14 residues. Here the CDR3 DNA reads TGCGCCAGCAGCAGGAGACAGGGATCCTACGAGCAGTACTTC. Residues: CASSRRQGSYEQYF. Full variable domain (rest looked up from reference TRBV5-1 and TRBJ2-7): KAGVTQTPRYLIKTRGQQVTLSCSPISGHRSVSWYQQTPGQGLQFLFEYFSETQRNKGNFPGRFSGRQFSNSRSEMNVSTLELGDSALYLCASSRRQGSYEQYFGPGTRLTVT.

V usage is TRBV5-1 and J usage is TRBJ2-7; 8 bases line up with TRBD2. V lost 2 bases to trimming and J lost 5 bases; unmatched junction nucleotides: 6. This CDR3 comprises 14 residues. The germline V gene encodes CDR1 SGHRS and CDR2 YFSETQ. The CDR3 nucleotides read TGCGCCAGCAGCTTCCGTAGCGGGATCAACGAGCAGTACTTC. Encoded protein: CASSFRSGINEQYF.